The clone carrying this T cell receptor (beta chain) appeared a single time. Its antigen remains unknown. Time point: week 5, during vaccination. Each dose of the vaccine consisted of 300 ug of mutant IDH1 20-mer peptide, with topical imiquimod. Assay used: immunoSEQ multiplex PCR; TCRdb lists only in-frame clones, some missing. The sample shows roughly 40,000 clones, approximately 85% of them seen only once. The sample comes from a study of a mutant IDH1 vaccine in newly diagnosed glioma. Study at large: Treated patients showed a male proportion of 62.5%, a female proportion of 37.5%, and a mean age of around 39 years. Patients previously underwent radiotherapy, temozolomide, or both, and most underwent both. General observations from the study: Pseudoprogression appeared independent of alterations in top peripheral clonotypes.

From germline, CDR1 is SGHVS and CDR2 FQNEAQ. The CDR3 totals 16 residues. Germline trimming cut 5 bases from V and 6 bases from J; bases unmatched to any gene: 9. The sample was PBMCs, taken from a glioma patient whose treatment included an IDH1 peptide vaccine. The clonotype originates from a middle-aged man with glioma. The chain has TRBV7-8 and TRBJ2-3; 12 bases are a match to TRBD2. The CDR3 DNA reads TGTGCCAGCAGCCATGGACTAGCGGGAAAGGGGGATACGCAGTATTTT. Amino acids: CASSHGLAGKGDTQYF.